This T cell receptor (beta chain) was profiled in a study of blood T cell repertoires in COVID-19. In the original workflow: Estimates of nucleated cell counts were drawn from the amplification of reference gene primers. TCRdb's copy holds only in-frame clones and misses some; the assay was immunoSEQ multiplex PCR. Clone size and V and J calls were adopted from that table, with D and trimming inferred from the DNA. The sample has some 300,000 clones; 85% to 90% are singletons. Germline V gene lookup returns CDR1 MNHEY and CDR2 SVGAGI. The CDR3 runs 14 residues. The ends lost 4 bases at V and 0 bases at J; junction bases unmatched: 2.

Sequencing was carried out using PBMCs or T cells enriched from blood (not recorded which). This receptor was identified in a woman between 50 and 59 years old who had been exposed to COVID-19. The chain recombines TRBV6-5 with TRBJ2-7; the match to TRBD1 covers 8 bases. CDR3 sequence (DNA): TGTGCCAGCAGTTCAACAGGGGGCTCCTACGAGCAGTACTTC. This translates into CASSSTGGSYEQYF.